The next 23 T cell receptor delta chains were all read from a single sample in a study of gamma-delta T cells after stem cell transplantation. TCRdb reran clone calling via CATT on the RT-PCR reads. The sample records roughly 14,000 delta-chain clones, 9.4% being singletons. The sample taken for sequencing was gamma-delta T cells. The source is a human donor. It is not recorded whose cells these are; they may come from a transplant donor.

A note on this clone: The protein that TCRdb holds for this DNA derives from a much larger clone and differs from the translated DNA at residue 17, which likely indicates a read error; the protein shown here is translated from the DNA. The V call is TRDV1, the J call TRDJ1; 11 bases match TRDD3. The CDR3 has 23 residues. The V segment lost 5 bases and the J segment 0 bases; nucleotides outside the gene matches: 26. CDR1 is TSWWSYY and CDR2 is QGS in the germline V gene. CDR3 coding DNA: TGTGCTCTTGGGAACGGGCTTCCCATACCCTTCGGTGGGGGATACGTCGACACCGATAAACTCATCTTT. Protein sequence: CALGNGLPIPFGGGYVDTDKLIF.

This clone was observed a handful of times. The TCRdb protein, from a much larger clone, departs from this DNA's translation at residue 4, likely by read error; the protein shown derives from the DNA. Other nucleotide sequences from this sample produce the same CDR3. The chain combines TRDV2 with TRDJ3; 13 bases map to TRDD3. Losses at the gene ends were 4 bases for V and 1 base for J; bases not matched to a gene: 6. The CDR3 consists of 19 residues. Per the germline V gene, CDR1 is GEAIGNYY and CDR2 is EKD. The CDR3 is CACELLGDTGSWDTRQMFF. CDR3 sequence (DNA): TGTGCCTGTGAGCTACTGGGGGATACGGGGTCCTGGGACACCCGACAGATGTTTTTC.

This clone was counted once. The V gene is TRDV2, the J gene TRDJ1; TRDD3 agrees at 8 bases. This CDR3 contains 12 residues. The germline gives CDR1 GEAIGNYY, CDR2 EKD. After removal of 0 bases from V and 9 bases from J, the junction contained 2 bases not matched to a gene. The CDR3 sequence is CACDTVGDQLIF. The CDR3 DNA is TGTGCCTGTGACACCGTGGGGGATCAACTCATCTTT.

This clone was seen only a few times. With only one base between it and a far larger clone, this is likely a read error. Other DNA sequences of this sample code for an identical CDR3. The chain uses TRDV2 and TRDJ1, with TRDD3 matching over 12 bases. CDR1 is GEAIGNYY, CDR2 EKD, per germline. Germline trimming cut 3 bases from V and 0 bases from J; bases unmatched to any gene: 22. The CDR3 covers 22 residues. CDR3 residues: CACDPLLGDTPRDPVYTDKLIF. As DNA, the CDR3 is TGTGCCTGTGACCCTCTGCTGGGGGATACGCCCAGAGATCCTGTGTACACCGATAAACTCATCTTT.

The sample holds a few counts of this clone. For this DNA, TCRdb reports the protein of a much larger clone, which diverges at residue 17, most likely from a read error; the protein presented here is translated directly from the DNA. This chain links TRDV2 with TRDJ1; 13 nucleotides align to TRDD3. Germline V lookup: CDR1 GEAIGNYY, CDR2 EKD. Trimming cost V 0 bases and J 0 bases; bases outside gene matches: 27. This CDR3 comprises 25 residues. The chain's CDR3 is CACDTVDPTSTGGYAPRLYTDKLIF. As DNA, the CDR3 is TGTGCCTGTGACACCGTGGACCCCACGAGTACTGGGGGATACGCACCCCGACTGTACACCGATAAACTCATCTTT.

This clone was seen more than once but under ten times. At one end the junction does not follow the germline gene, possibly because of a read error. The same CDR3 also results from other DNA sequences found in this sample. V and J are TRDV2 and TRDJ2; 12 bases fit TRDD3. This CDR3 spans 15 amino acids. The V gene's germline CDR1 is GEAIGNYY and CDR2 EKD. The CDR3 sequence is CACDHVLGDTAHLFF. The CDR3 bases are TGTGCCTGTGACCACGTACTGGGGGATACAGCACACCTCTTCTTT.

This clone was recorded a few times. The protein recorded in TCRdb matches a much larger clone and deviates from this DNA's translation at residue 5, suggesting a read error; the protein here is obtained by translating the DNA. The CDR3, as DNA: TGTGCCTTTAGTCATCTGGGACGATTTTGGGGATACCCTTTGTGGACCGATAAACTCATCTTT. Amino acid sequence: CAFSHLGRFWGYPLWTDKLIF. J is TRDJ1 and V is TRDV3; 8 nucleotides line up with TRDD3. V lost 0 bases and J lost 2; bases outside the gene matches: 26. The CDR3 extends over 21 amino acids. Germline lookup yields CDR1 TVYSNPD and CDR2 GDNSRS (reference sequence).

On this clone itself: TCRdb has a much larger clone's protein, which differs at residue 11 from the translation of this DNA, likely because of a read error; what is shown is the protein translated from the DNA. The genes are TRDV2 and TRDJ1, with D unresolved. Germline-derived CDR1 and CDR2 are GEAIGNYY and EKD. The CDR3 has 15 residues. CDR3 nucleotide sequence: TGTGCCTGTGACACCGTGGGCCTCTACACCGGTAAACTCATCTTT. It is translated as CACDTVGLYTGKLIF.

Of note for this clone: The protein recorded in TCRdb matches a much larger clone and deviates from this DNA's translation at residue 7, suggesting a read error; the protein here is obtained by translating the DNA. Other DNA sequences in the sample encode the same CDR3. The chain uses TRDV2 and TRDJ1, with D possibly matching TRDD3 (6 bases). V gave up 3 bases and J gave up 8 bases, with 24 bases separating them. Germline values: CDR1 GEAIGNYY, CDR2 EKD. The CDR3 is 16 residues long. The CDR3 spells CACDPVKVLGRAKLIF. CDR3 sequence (DNA): TGTGCCTGTGACCCCGTTAAGGTACTGGGAAGAGCAAAACTCATCTTT.

This clone appeared a few times. J is TRDJ1 and V is TRDV2; possibly TRDD3 for D (6 bases). The CDR3 is 19 residues long. Trimming shortened V by 2 bases and J by 0 bases, and 24 bases separated the two germline ends. From germline, CDR1 is GEAIGNYY and CDR2 EKD. CDR3 bases: TGTGCCTGTGACAACAGGGAGGGGGAGACCCGCTCGTACACCGATAAACTCATCTTT. Protein product: CACDNREGETRSYTDKLIF.

This clone appeared a few times. The junction departs from the called germline gene at one end, perhaps through a read error. This chain links TRDV3 with TRDJ1; D is tentatively TRDD2 or TRDD3 (6 bases each). Germline-derived CDR1 and CDR2 are TVYSNPD and GDNSRS (reference sequence). CDR3 length: 15 residues. The CDR3 sequence: CSALSSYDLGDKLIF. As DNA, the CDR3 is TGCAGTGCCCTCTCCTCCTACGACCTGGGGGATAAACTCATCTTT.

Details on this clone: This DNA's translation and the protein TCRdb lists, from a much larger clone, do not match at residue 14, likely due to a read error; the protein shown is translated from the DNA. The chain's CDR3 is CACDTVGNWGIRGVDKLIF. CDR3 bases: TGTGCCTGTGACACCGTGGGCAACTGGGGGATACGGGGCGTCGATAAACTCATCTTT. V and J are TRDV2 and TRDJ1, with TRDD3 identical over 13 bases. The CDR3 sequence is 19 residues long. The V segment lost 0 bases and the J segment 4 bases; nucleotides outside the gene matches: 13. Germline CDR1 reads GEAIGNYY; CDR2 reads EKD.

Ten or more counts support this clone. Since a much larger clone is just one base distant, this may be a read error. The chain is built from TRDV2 and TRDJ1; 9 bases are shared with TRDD3. Germline trimming cut 3 bases from V and 7 bases from J; bases unmatched to any gene: 11. Germline CDR1 GEAIGNYY, CDR2 EKD. This CDR3 is 15 amino acids long. The CDR3 sequence is CACDPSLGDARKLIF. The CDR3 region has the DNA TGTGCCTGTGACCCTAGCCTGGGGGATGCCCGTAAACTCATCTTT.

This clone was detected a few times. The protein held in TCRdb is that of a much larger clone and does not match this DNA's translation at residue 5, likely because of a read error; the protein shown is translated from the DNA. This chain uses TRDV3 with TRDJ1; unclear D gene. This CDR3 has 20 amino acids. The germline V and J ends were trimmed by 2 bases and 0 bases, with 31 bases remaining between them. Per the germline V gene, CDR1 is TVYSNPD and CDR2 is GDNSRS (reference sequence). For the CDR3, the DNA is TGTGCCTTTCCCGGTCCTCCCCAAGATTGCGGAGCAGACCACACCGATAAACTCATCTTT. Its translation is CAFPGPPQDCGADHTDKLIF.

The chain links TRDV2 to TRDJ1, with D hard to call. CDR3 length: 16 amino acids. Germline CDR1 reads GEAIGNYY; CDR2 reads EKD. V was pared by 3 bases and J by 0 bases, with 16 bases between. CDR3 sequence (DNA): TGTGCCTGTGACGCCATTAATGGATTGGACACCGATAAACTCATCTTT. Amino acid sequence: CACDAINGLDTDKLIF.

On this clone: This DNA's translation differs at residue 5 from TCRdb's protein, which comes from a much larger clone; a read error is likely, and the protein shown is translated from the DNA. The chain has TRDV2 and TRDJ1; TRDD3 agrees at 10 bases. The trim removed 3 bases at V and 4 bases at J, leaving 28 bases unmatched. The CDR3 spans 22 residues. Per the germline V gene, CDR1 is GEAIGNYY and CDR2 is EKD. CDR3 bases: TGTGCCTGTGACGAGATTCCTACCTCGGTCCTGGGGGATAACAGAGCGGACGATAAACTCATCTTT. Encoded protein: CACDEIPTSVLGDNRADDKLIF.

For this clone: The translation of this DNA and the TCRdb protein of a much larger clone differ at residue 15, probably owing to a read error; the protein shown here is translated from the DNA. The V call is TRDV3, the J call TRDJ1, with D uncertain. The CDR3 extends over 16 amino acids. CDR1 and CDR2 from the germline V gene are TVYSNPD and GDNSRS (reference sequence). The CDR3 DNA reads TGTGCCTGCGGCTGCGTCGGGGCGACGGACACCGATAAACTCACCTTT. It encodes CACGCVGATDTDKLTF.

A few counts support this clone. Given a far larger clone just one base away, this is likely a sequencing read error. The same CDR3 is also encoded by other DNA sequences in this sample. This chain links TRDV2 with TRDJ1; TRDD3 matches 11 bases. Trimming took 0 bases from V and 0 from J; bases not matched to a gene: 11. The germline V gene encodes CDR1 GEAIGNYY and CDR2 EKD. The CDR3 is 19 residues long. CDR3: CACDTITGGYARYTDKLIF. The CDR3, as DNA: TGTGCCTGTGACACCATTACTGGGGGATATGCCCGATACACCGATAAACTCATCTTT.

A note on this clone: The protein in TCRdb stems from a much larger clone and differs at residue 4 from this DNA's translation, likely a read error; here the protein is translated from the DNA. The chain has TRDV2 and TRDJ1, with D perhaps TRDD3 (6 bases). Germline V gives CDR1 GEAIGNYY, CDR2 EKD. V lost 4 bases and J lost 0, with 20 bases in between. The CDR3 totals 17 residues. Here the CDR3 DNA reads TGTGCCTGTGAGACCCTCGCTGGGGCCACCTACACCGATAAACTCATCTTT. Encoded protein: CACETLAGATYTDKLIF.

This clone was seen a handful of times. CDR3 in amino acids: CACDGIMGDTAANTDKLIF. The DNA for the CDR3 is TGTGCCTGTGACGGAATAATGGGGGATACCGCAGCGAACACCGATAAACTCATCTTT. The V and J genes are TRDV2 and TRDJ1; 10 bases agree with TRDD3. Trimming removed 3 bases from V and 0 bases from J; junction bases left unmatched: 15. The CDR3 sequence is 19 residues long. Germline CDR1 reads GEAIGNYY; CDR2 reads EKD.

Notes on this clone: This DNA translates differently at residue 4 from the TCRdb protein, which is that of a much larger clone; a read error is likely, and the protein shown is the DNA's own translation. This rearrangement joins TRDV2 to TRDJ1; 10 bases map to TRDD3. J gave up 2 bases and V 4 bases, and 18 bases lay outside the gene matches. This CDR3 is built from 19 residues. CDR1 is GEAIGNYY and CDR2 is EKD in the germline V gene. CDR3 DNA sequence: TGTGCCTGTGAGAAGATCTACATACTGGGGGATTCGGTGACCGATAAACTCATCTTT. Protein product: CACEKIYILGDSVTDKLIF.

The chain is built from TRDV2 and TRDJ1, with a possible D match to TRDD3 (6 bases). Trimming pared 5 bases from V and 0 bases from J, leaving 21 bases between. This CDR3 region has 17 residues. The germline V gene encodes CDR1 GEAIGNYY and CDR2 EKD. As DNA, the CDR3 is TGTGCCTGTGCTGGATGGGGGGAGATGGGGTACACCGATAAACTCATCTTT. Encoded protein: CACAGWGEMGYTDKLIF.

For this clone: The protein TCRdb gives is from a much larger clone and does not agree with this DNA's translation at residue 4, likely a read error; the protein shown here comes from the DNA. V is TRDV2 and J is TRDJ3; 8 nucleotides agree with TRDD3. CDR1 and CDR2 (germline): GEAIGNYY, EKD. The CDR3 runs to 19 residues. V trimming: 5 bases; J trimming: 0 bases; junction bases outside the gene matches: 11. The CDR3, as DNA: TGTGCCTGTGTCCCTACTGGGGGTTGGAGCTCCTGGGACACCCGACAGATGTTTTTC. Translating gives CACVPTGGWSSWDTRQMFF.